This T cell receptor (beta chain) emerged from a study of T cells in localized non-small cell lung cancer. Study-wide results and caveats: Measurement of T cell clonality placed uninvolved adjacent lung highest, above the level in tumor.

The CDR3 is 20 amino acids. V shed 3 bases and J 0 bases; nucleotides not matched to a gene: 17. Germline loops: CDR1 SGHNT, CDR2 YYREEE (reference sequence). This table comes from immunoSEQ multiplex PCR, and its TCRdb copy is limited to in-frame clones, with some not included. The sample includes about 26,000 clones, roughly nine tenths of them seen just once. On this clone itself: The antigen remains undetermined.

This sequence originates from a female donor older than 55 with stage II squamous cell lung carcinoma. The sample here was peripheral blood, taken before any cancer treatment. The chain recombines TRBV5-4 with TRBJ2-5; 10 nucleotides agree with TRBD2. This CDR3 reads CASSWKGSGRASGYQETQYF. CDR3 sequence (DNA): TGTGCCAGCAGCTGGAAGGGAAGCGGGAGGGCCTCAGGGTACCAAGAGACCCAGTACTTC.